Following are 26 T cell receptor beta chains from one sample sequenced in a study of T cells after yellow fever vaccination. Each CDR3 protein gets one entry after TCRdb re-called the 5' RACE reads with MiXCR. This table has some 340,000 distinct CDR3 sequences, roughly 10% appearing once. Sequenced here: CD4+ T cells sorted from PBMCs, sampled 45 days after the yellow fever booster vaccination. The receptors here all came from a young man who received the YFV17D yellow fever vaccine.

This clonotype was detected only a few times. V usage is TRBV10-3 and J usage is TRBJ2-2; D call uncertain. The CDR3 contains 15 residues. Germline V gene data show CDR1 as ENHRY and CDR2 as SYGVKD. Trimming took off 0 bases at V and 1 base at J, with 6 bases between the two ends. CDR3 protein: CAISESWRNTGELFF. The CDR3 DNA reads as TGTGCCATCAGTGAGTCGTGGAGGAACACCGGGGAGCTGTTTTTT.

The chain's CDR3 is CASSPGTGGHYEQYV. The CDR3 nucleotides read TGTGCCAGCTCACCTGGGACAGGCGGTCACTACGAGCAGTACGTC. The chain employs TRBV18 and TRBJ2-7, with TRBD1 matching over 8 bases. The V segment lost 3 bases and the J segment 3 bases; nucleotides outside the gene matches: 7. The germline gives CDR1 KGHSH, CDR2 LQKENI. The CDR3 consists of 15 residues.

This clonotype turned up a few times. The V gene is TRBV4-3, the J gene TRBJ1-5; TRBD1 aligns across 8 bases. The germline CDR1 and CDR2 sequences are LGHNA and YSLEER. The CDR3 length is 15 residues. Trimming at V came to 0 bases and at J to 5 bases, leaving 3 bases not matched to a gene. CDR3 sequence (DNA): TGCGCCAGCAGCCAAGAGTGGACAGGGTATCAGCCCCAGCATTTT. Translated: CASSQEWTGYQPQHF.

The CDR3 nucleotides read TGCGCCAGCAGACCCAGGGACCAGGACTATGGCTACACCTTC. Translating gives CASRPRDQDYGYTF. V is TRBV4-3 and J is TRBJ1-2; D is possibly TRBD1 (5 bases). The CDR3 loop spans 14 amino acids. Germline CDR1 is LGHNA and CDR2 is YSLEER. The V gene lost 6 bases and the J gene lost 3 bases, with 14 bases spanning the gap.

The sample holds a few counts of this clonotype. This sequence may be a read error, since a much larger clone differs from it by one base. The CDR3: CASSLLGENTEAFF. CDR3 bases: TGCGCCAGCAGCTTGTTAGGGGAGAACACTGAAGCTTTCTTT. The chain uses TRBV5-1 and TRBJ1-1; the D gene is possibly TRBD1 (5 bases). V was clipped by 1 base and J by 1 base, with 8 bases between them. The CDR3 is 14 amino acids. Germline CDR1 SGHRS, CDR2 YFSETQ.

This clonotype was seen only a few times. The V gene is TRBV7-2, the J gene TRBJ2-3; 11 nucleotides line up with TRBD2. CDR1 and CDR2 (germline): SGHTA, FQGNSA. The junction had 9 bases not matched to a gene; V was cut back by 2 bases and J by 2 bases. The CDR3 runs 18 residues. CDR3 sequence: CASSLLGSGGAYTDTQYF. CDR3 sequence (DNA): TGTGCCAGCAGCTTACTGGGTAGCGGGGGGGCCTACACAGATACGCAGTATTTT. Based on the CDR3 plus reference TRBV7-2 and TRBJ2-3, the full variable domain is GAGVSQSPSNKVTEKGKDVELRCDPISGHTALYWYRQSLGQGLEFLIYFQGNSAPDKSGLPSDRFSAERTGGSVSTLTIQRTQQEDSAVYLCASSLLGSGGAYTDTQYFGPGTRLTVL.

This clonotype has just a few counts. The CDR3 protein is CASSQGLAGSSYNEQFF. Written as DNA, the CDR3 is TGTGCCAGCAGCCAGGGACTAGCGGGGAGCTCCTACAATGAGCAGTTCTTC. The V call is TRBV5-4, the J call TRBJ2-1; 13 positions agree with TRBD2. This CDR3 has 17 residues. V lost 4 bases, J lost 0 bases, and 4 bases stayed unmatched. Germline CDR1 is SGHNT and CDR2 is YYREEE (reference sequence).

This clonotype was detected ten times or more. CDR3 region: CASSFDRVWDTQYF. CDR3 DNA: TGCGCCAGCAGCTTTGACAGGGTTTGGGATACGCAGTATTTT. The chain carries TRBV5-1 and TRBJ2-3, with 7 bases fitting TRBD1. CDR1 and CDR2 (germline): SGHRS, YFSETQ. The CDR3 length is 14 residues. Trimming cost V 2 bases and J 6 bases; bases outside gene matches: 6.

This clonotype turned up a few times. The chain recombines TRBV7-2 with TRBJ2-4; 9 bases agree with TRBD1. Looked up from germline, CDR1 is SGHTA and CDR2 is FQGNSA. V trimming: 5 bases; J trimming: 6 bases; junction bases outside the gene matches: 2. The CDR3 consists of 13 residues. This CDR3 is CASSRQGGNIQYF. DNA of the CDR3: TGTGCCAGCAGCCGACAGGGGGGAAACATTCAGTACTTC.

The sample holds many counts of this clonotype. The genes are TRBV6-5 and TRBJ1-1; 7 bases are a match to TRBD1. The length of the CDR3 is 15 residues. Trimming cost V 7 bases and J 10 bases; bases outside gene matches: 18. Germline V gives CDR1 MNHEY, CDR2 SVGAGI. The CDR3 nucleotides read TGTGCCAGCACCGCAGCAGGGGGGGCGGATCGTGGAGCTTTCTTT. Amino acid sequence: CASTAAGGADRGAFF.

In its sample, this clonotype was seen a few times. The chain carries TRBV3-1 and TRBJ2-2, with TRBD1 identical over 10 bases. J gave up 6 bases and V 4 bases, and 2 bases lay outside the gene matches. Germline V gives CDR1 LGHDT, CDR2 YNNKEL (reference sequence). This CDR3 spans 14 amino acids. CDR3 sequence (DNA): TGTGCCAGCAGCCGGGACAGGGGACCCGGGGAGCTGTTTTTT. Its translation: CASSRDRGPGELFF.

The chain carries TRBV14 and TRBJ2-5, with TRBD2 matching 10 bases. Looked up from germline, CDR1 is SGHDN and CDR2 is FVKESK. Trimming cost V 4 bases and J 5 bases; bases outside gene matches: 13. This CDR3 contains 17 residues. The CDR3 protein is CASSPPFSGGNEETQYF. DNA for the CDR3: TGTGCCAGCAGCCCCCCTTTTAGCGGGGGGAACGAGGAGACCCAGTACTTC. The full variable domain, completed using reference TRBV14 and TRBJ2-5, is EAGVTQFPSHSVIEKGQTVTLRCDPISGHDNLYWYRRVMGKEIKFLLHFVKESKQDESGMPNNRFLAERTGGTYSTLKVQPAELEDSGVYFCASSPPFSGGNEETQYFGPGTRLLVL.

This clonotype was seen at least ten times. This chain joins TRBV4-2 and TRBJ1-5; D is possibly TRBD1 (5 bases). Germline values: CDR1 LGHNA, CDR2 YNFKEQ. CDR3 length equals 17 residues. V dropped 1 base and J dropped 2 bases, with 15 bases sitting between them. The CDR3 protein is CASSQGGKVGGNQPQHF. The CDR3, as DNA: TGTGCCAGCAGCCAAGGGGGGAAAGTGGGTGGCAATCAGCCCCAGCATTTT.

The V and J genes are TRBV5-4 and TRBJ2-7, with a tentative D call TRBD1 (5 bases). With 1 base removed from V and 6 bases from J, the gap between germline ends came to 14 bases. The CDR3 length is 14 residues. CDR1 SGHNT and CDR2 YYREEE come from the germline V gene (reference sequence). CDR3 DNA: TGTGCCAGCAGCTTGAAGGGGTCTTGGGTCGAGCAGTACGTC. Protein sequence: CASSLKGSWVEQYV.

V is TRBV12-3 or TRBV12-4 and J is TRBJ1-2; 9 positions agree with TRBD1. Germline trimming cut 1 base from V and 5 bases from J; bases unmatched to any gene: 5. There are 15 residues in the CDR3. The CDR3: CASSLDKDRGYGYTF. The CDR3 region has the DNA TGTGCCAGCAGTTTAGATAAGGACAGGGGATATGGCTACACCTTC.

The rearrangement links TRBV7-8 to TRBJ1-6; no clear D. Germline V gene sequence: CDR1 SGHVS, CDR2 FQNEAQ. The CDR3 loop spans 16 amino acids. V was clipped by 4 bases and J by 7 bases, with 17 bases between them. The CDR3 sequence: CASSSQDQLGNSPLHF. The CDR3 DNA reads TGTGCCAGCAGCTCCCAGGACCAGTTGGGGAATTCACCCCTCCACTTT.

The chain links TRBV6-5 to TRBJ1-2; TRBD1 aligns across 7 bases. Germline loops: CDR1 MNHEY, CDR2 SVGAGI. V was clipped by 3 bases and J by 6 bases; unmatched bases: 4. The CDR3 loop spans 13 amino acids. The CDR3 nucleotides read TGTGCCAGCAGTTATTGGACAGGAGATGGCTACACCTTC. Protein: CASSYWTGDGYTF.

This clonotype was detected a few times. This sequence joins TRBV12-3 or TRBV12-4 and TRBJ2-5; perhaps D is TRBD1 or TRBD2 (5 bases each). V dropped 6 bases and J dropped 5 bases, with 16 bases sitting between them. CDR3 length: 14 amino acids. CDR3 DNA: TGTGCCAGCAGGGGGGTCCAGGCAGTGGAGACCCAGTACTTC. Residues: CASRGVQAVETQYF.

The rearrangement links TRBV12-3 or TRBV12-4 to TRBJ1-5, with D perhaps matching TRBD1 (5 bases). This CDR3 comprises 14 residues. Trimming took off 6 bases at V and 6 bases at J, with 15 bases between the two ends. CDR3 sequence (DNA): TGTGCCAGCAGGGGGACGTCAGAAGGTCAGCCCCAGCATTTT. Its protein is CASRGTSEGQPQHF.

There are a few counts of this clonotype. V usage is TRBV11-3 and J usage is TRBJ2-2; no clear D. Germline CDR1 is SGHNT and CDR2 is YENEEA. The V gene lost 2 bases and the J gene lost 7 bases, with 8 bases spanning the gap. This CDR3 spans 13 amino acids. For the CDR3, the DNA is TGTGCCAGCAGCTTACCTTTTGGCGGGGAGCTGTTTTTT. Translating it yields CASSLPFGGELFF.

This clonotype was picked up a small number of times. The CDR3 nucleotides are TGTGCCACCAGCAGAGATCCCGTTAGGGGAGGCGACGAGCAGTACTTC. This codes for CATSRDPVRGGDEQYF. The rearrangement joins TRBV15 to TRBJ2-7, with D perhaps matching TRBD2 (6 bases). This CDR3 is 16 amino acids long. The germline V gene encodes CDR1 LNHNV and CDR2 YYDKDF (reference sequence). V lost 0 bases to trimming and J lost 5 bases, with 17 bases between them.

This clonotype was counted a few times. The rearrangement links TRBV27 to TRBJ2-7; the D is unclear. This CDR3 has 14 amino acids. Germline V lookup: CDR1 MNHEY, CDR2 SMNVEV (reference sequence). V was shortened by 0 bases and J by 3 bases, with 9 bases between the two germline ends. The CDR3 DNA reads TGTGCCAGCAGTTTATCTTGGGGTAGCTACGAGCAGTACTTC. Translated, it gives CASSLSWGSYEQYF.

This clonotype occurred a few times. The CDR3 spells CASSSVQGRADTQYF. The CDR3 DNA sequence: TGTGCCAGCAGTTCCGTACAGGGGCGCGCAGATACGCAGTATTTT. The V and J genes are TRBV6-2 or TRBV6-3 and TRBJ2-3, with 7 bases lining up with TRBD1. The CDR3 sequence is 15 residues long. Germline assignment: CDR1 MNHEY and CDR2 SVGEGT. With V trimmed by 4 bases and J by 4 bases, 8 bases remained unmatched.

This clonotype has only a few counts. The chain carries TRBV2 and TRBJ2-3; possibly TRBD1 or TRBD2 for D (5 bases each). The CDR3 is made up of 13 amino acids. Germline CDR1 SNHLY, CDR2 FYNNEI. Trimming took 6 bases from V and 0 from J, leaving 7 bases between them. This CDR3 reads CASRRDSTDTQYF. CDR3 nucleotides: TGTGCCAGCAGAAGGGACAGCACAGATACGCAGTATTTT.

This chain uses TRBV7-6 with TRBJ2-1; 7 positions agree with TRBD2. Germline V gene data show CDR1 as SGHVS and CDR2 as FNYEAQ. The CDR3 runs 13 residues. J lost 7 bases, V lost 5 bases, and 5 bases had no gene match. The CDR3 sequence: CASSVERGNEQFF. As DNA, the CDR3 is TGTGCCAGCAGCGTGGAGCGGGGTAATGAGCAGTTCTTC. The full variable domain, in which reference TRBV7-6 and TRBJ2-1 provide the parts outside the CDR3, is GAGVSQSPRYKVTKRGQDVALRCDPISGHVSLYWYRQALGQGPEFLTYFNYEAQQDKSGLPNDRFSAERPEGSISTLTIQRTEQRDSAMYRCASSVERGNEQFFGPGTRLTVL.

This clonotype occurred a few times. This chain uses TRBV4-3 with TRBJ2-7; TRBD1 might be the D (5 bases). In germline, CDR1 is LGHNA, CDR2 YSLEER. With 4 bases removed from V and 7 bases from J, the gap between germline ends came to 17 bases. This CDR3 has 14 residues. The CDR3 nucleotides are TGCGCCAGCAGCCGCCCCCCGGCAGGGAATGAGCAGTACGTC. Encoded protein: CASSRPPAGNEQYV.